The present T cell receptor beta chain was sequenced within a study of molecular identifiers for immune sequencing clone quantification. TCRdb re-analysed the PCR reads in MiXCR, keeping a single row per CDR3 protein. The table includes 460,000 or so distinct CDR3 sequences, around 21% detected once. Naive CD8 libraries came from approximately 20,000 to 1,000,000 sorted cells with 10%, 30% or 50% RNA. As CD8+CD4-CCR7+CD45RA+ cells, naive CD8 T cells were sorted. The CDR3 length is 18 residues. The germline V gene encodes CDR1 SGHDT and CDR2 YYEEEE. V trimming: 4 bases; J trimming: 0 bases; junction bases outside the gene matches: 11.

The clonotype originates from a human donor in good health. Some libraries in this study had Jurkat cell RNA spiked in. The sequencing sample was made of naive CD8+ T cells from blood, with Jurkat cell RNA spiked in. Subset in this sample: FACS-sorted CD8+CD4-CCR7+CD45RA+ naive T cells. The chain links TRBV5-6 to TRBJ1-5, with 9 bases fitting TRBD1. The CDR3 DNA follows: TGTGCCAGCAGCAATCGCCGGGACAGGGTATATAGCAATCAGCCCCAGCATTTT. Its translation is CASSNRRDRVYSNQPQHF.